Shown below are 28 T cell receptor beta chains from a single sample sequenced in a study of T cell responses to AZD1222 COVID-19 vaccine. Repertoires were generated with immunoSEQ multiplex PCR, while TCRdb's copy carries only in-frame clones and drops some. The sample lists about 120,000 clones, 85% to 95% occurring once. This sample comprised peripheral blood, obtained 28 days after the second AZD1222 dose. These TCRs come from an adult who received the AZD1222 COVID-19 vaccine.

This clone was seen only once. The V and J genes are TRBV2 and TRBJ2-1, with TRBD2 matching over 9 bases. Germline CDR1 is SNHLY and CDR2 is FYNNEI. V shed 7 bases, J shed 4 bases, and the junction held 5 bases outside the gene matches. The CDR3 extends over 14 amino acids. CDR3: CASKLAGSYNEQFF. Here the CDR3 DNA reads TGTGCCAGCAAACTAGCGGGCTCATACAATGAGCAGTTCTTC.

The rearrangement links TRBV7-3 to TRBJ2-6; 12 bases are a match to TRBD1. The J segment lost 4 bases and the V segment lost 5 bases, leaving 12 bases of the junction unmatched. The CDR3 totals 19 residues. Germline lookup yields CDR1 SGHTA and CDR2 FQGTGA. CDR3 bases: TGTGCCAGCAGCCCACTTAGGGGACAGGGGGCGAACGGGGCCAACGTCCTGACTTTC. Protein product: CASSPLRGQGANGANVLTF. Drawing the rest from reference TRBV7-3 and TRBJ2-6, the complete variable domain is GAGVSQTPSNKVTEKGKYVELRCDPISGHTALYWYRQSLGQGPEFLIYFQGTGAADDSGLPNDRFFAVRPEGSVSTLKIQRTERGDSAVYLCASSPLRGQGANGANVLTFGAGSRLTVL.

The chain recombines TRBV28 with TRBJ1-3; 7 positions match TRBD1. The CDR3 is 14 residues long. V shed 6 bases, J shed 0 bases, and the junction held 2 bases outside the gene matches. Germline loops: CDR1 MDHEN, CDR2 SYDVKM. CDR3 DNA: TGTGCCAGCAGCCGGGACAGCTCTGGAAACACCATATATTTT. Encoded protein: CASSRDSSGNTIYF.

V gene TRBV24-1 combines with J gene TRBJ2-1; possible D gene TRBD2, 7 bases. Per germline, CDR1 KGHDR and CDR2 SFDVKD. V lost 5 bases and J 1 base, leaving 14 bases between the germline ends. The CDR3 extends over 16 amino acids. The CDR3 reads CATSVGGRGSYNEQFF. The CDR3 DNA reads as TGTGCCACCAGTGTTGGGGGGAGGGGGTCCTACAATGAGCAGTTCTTC.

The chain has TRBV6-4 and TRBJ2-1, with 7 bases aligning to TRBD2. CDR3 length: 13 amino acids. The ends lost 5 bases at V and 6 bases at J; junction bases unmatched: 4. The germline gives CDR1 MRHNA, CDR2 SNTAGT. CDR3 in amino acids: CASSSGRLNEQFF. The DNA of the CDR3 is TGTGCCAGCAGTTCCGGGAGGCTCAATGAGCAGTTCTTC.

As for this clone: This sample also contains other DNA sequences that code for the same CDR3. The chain recombines TRBV5-6 with TRBJ1-3; D ambiguous. Trimming stripped 0 bases from V and 0 bases from J, with 4 bases between. Looked up from germline, CDR1 is SGHDT and CDR2 is YYEEEE. The CDR3 extends over 14 amino acids. CDR3 residues: CASSLGNSGNTIYF. The CDR3 bases are TGTGCCAGCAGCTTGGGCAACTCTGGAAACACCATATATTTT.

The chain joins TRBV6-5 to TRBJ2-3; TRBD1 might be the D (6 bases). The CDR3 is made up of 12 amino acids. The V end was cut by 7 bases, the J end by 2 bases, with 7 bases between. Germline CDR1 is MNHEY and CDR2 is SVGAGI. CDR3 sequence (DNA): TGTGCCAGCACAGGGGACACAGATACGCAGTATTTT. Translated: CASTGDTDTQYF.

This rearrangement joins TRBV27 to TRBJ2-1, with D possibly matching TRBD2 (6 bases). The germline V gene encodes CDR1 MNHEY and CDR2 SMNVEV (reference sequence). V shed 3 bases and J shed 6 bases, with 12 bases lying between them. The length of the CDR3 is 14 residues. The CDR3 nucleotides read TGTGCCAGCAGTTTGGGGGGACGGATCAATGAGCAGTTCTTC. It codes for CASSLGGRINEQFF.

V usage is TRBV27 and J usage is TRBJ2-1, with D possibly TRBD1 on 7 matching bases. The CDR3 is 16 residues long. Per germline, CDR1 MNHEY and CDR2 SMNVEV (reference sequence). V gave up 6 bases and J gave up 0 bases, with 15 bases separating them. CDR3 bases: TGTGCCAGCAGCGCGGGACAGCCCATCTCCTACAATGAGCAGTTCTTC. Translation gives CASSAGQPISYNEQFF.

The rearrangement uses TRBV5-1 and TRBJ2-7, with TRBD1 identical over 7 bases. Per germline, CDR1 SGHRS and CDR2 YFSETQ. This CDR3 is 15 amino acids long. With 4 bases clipped from V and 0 bases from J, the junction kept 7 bases outside the gene matches. CDR3 bases: TGCGCCAGCAGCCCCCAAGGGGGCCGCTCCTACGAGCAGTACTTC. This translates into CASSPQGGRSYEQYF.

V usage is TRBV21-1 and J usage is TRBJ2-7. TRBV21-1 is an annotated pseudogene. This CDR3 region has 11 residues. As DNA, the CDR3 is TGTGCCAGCAGCTCTGAATACGAGCAGTACTTC. Amino acid sequence: CASSSEYEQYF.

DNA for the CDR3: TGTGCCAGCAGTCCCCGGGACAGGGATCAGCCCCAGCATTTT. Translated: CASSPRDRDQPQHF. The V gene is TRBV27, the J gene TRBJ1-5, with 9 nucleotides matching TRBD1. The CDR3 totals 14 residues. The junction had 4 bases not matched to a gene; V was cut back by 5 bases and J by 5 bases. Per germline, CDR1 MNHEY and CDR2 SMNVEV (reference sequence).

The chain recombines TRBV30 with TRBJ2-2; D remains ambiguous. CDR3 length equals 11 residues. V was pared by 0 bases and J by 7 bases, with 3 bases between. Germline V gene sequence: CDR1 GTSNPN, CDR2 SVGIG (reference sequence). The CDR3 loop reads CAWSVSGELFF. The CDR3 bases are TGTGCCTGGAGTGTTAGCGGGGAGCTGTTTTTT.

The chain has TRBV18 and TRBJ2-7; tentatively, D is TRBD2 (6 bases). This CDR3 region has 15 residues. The V end was cut by 2 bases, the J end by 2 bases, with 13 bases between. Germline CDR1 is KGHSH and CDR2 is LQKENI. CDR3 loop: CASSPGASATYEQYF. CDR3 DNA sequence: TGTGCCAGCTCACCAGGGGCTAGCGCCACCTACGAGCAGTACTTC. The variable domain in full, completed from reference TRBV18 and TRBJ2-7, reads NAGVMQNPRHLVRRRGQEARLRCSPMKGHSHVYWYRQLPEEGLKFMVYLQKENIIDESGMPKERFSAEFPKEGPSILRIQQVVRGDSAAYFCASSPGASATYEQYFGPGTRLTVT.

This clone was seen only once. The V call is TRBV6-1, the J call TRBJ1-2; 7 bases are shared with TRBD1. The V gene's germline CDR1 is MNHNS and CDR2 SASEGT. The CDR3 sequence is 14 residues long. The V segment lost 0 bases and the J segment 4 bases; nucleotides outside the gene matches: 2. CDR3 nucleotide sequence: TGTGCCAGCAGTGAAGCGTCAGGGGGCTATGGCTACACCTTC. Its translation: CASSEASGGYGYTF.

CDR3 DNA sequence: TGTGCCAGCAGCTTAGATTTCGGGACTCTCGGCTATGGCTACACCTTC. It is translated as CASSLDFGTLGYGYTF. This chain joins TRBV11-2 and TRBJ1-2, with D tentatively TRBD1 (5 bases). Germline-derived CDR1 and CDR2 are SGHAT and FQNNGV. Trimming took 0 bases from V and 4 from J, leaving 15 bases between them. CDR3 length: 16 residues.

The CDR3 sequence: CASSLAGRNNEQFF. CDR3 nucleotide sequence: TGCGCCAGCAGCTTGGCGGGACGGAATAATGAGCAGTTCTTC. The chain is built from TRBV5-1 and TRBJ2-1; the D call may be TRBD1 or TRBD2 (5 bases each). CDR1 is SGHRS, CDR2 YFSETQ, per germline. The CDR3 covers 14 residues. V dropped 0 bases and J dropped 7 bases, with 11 bases sitting between them.

This clone was seen just once. The gene calls are TRBV27 and TRBJ1-5, with D possibly being TRBD1 (6 bases). Germline CDR1 MNHEY, CDR2 SMNVEV (reference sequence). The CDR3 is 15 amino acids. The V end lost 1 base, the J end lost 5 bases, and 12 bases lay between the germline ends. The CDR3 here is CASSLLRGSDQPQHF. The CDR3, as DNA: TGTGCCAGCAGTTTATTGAGGGGGTCGGATCAGCCCCAGCATTTT.

The chain recombines TRBV2 with TRBJ2-5, with TRBD1 identical over 9 bases. This CDR3 is built from 13 residues. The trim removed 6 bases at V and 4 bases at J, leaving 3 bases unmatched. Germline V gene data show CDR1 as SNHLY and CDR2 as FYNNEI. The CDR3, as DNA: TGTGCCAGCAGACAGGGGGCTGGAGAGACCCAGTACTTC. It is translated as CASRQGAGETQYF.

J is TRBJ2-1 and V is TRBV6-5, with 9 bases fitting TRBD1. This CDR3 is 14 amino acids long. The ends lost 6 bases at V and 7 bases at J; junction bases unmatched: 7. CDR1 is MNHEY and CDR2 is SVGAGI in the germline V gene. The CDR3 loop is CASRHSDRGNEQFF. The CDR3 DNA reads as TGTGCCAGCAGGCATTCGGACAGGGGTAATGAGCAGTTCTTC.

The J gene is TRBJ1-6, the V gene TRBV28, with D perhaps TRBD1 (6 bases). The CDR3 is 15 residues long. Per the germline V gene, CDR1 is MDHEN and CDR2 is SYDVKM. Between the trimmed V and J ends, which lost 6 bases and 7 bases, there was a span of 16 bases. The CDR3 nucleotides read TGTGCCAGCAGACCACAGGGAACCCCAAATTCACCCCTCCACTTT. Its protein is CASRPQGTPNSPLHF.

The chain has TRBV18 and TRBJ1-5, with D unclear. Germline CDR1 is KGHSH and CDR2 is LQKENI. There are 13 residues in the CDR3. Trimming left V 0 bases short and J 4 bases short, with 4 bases between. The CDR3 reads CASSPPGNQPQHF. The CDR3 DNA is TGTGCCAGCTCACCACCGGGAAATCAGCCCCAGCATTTT.

The V and J genes are TRBV15 and TRBJ1-6; D is uncertain. This CDR3 spans 15 amino acids. V was shortened by 1 base and J by 10 bases, with 14 bases between the two germline ends. CDR1 and CDR2 (germline): LNHNV, YYDKDF (reference sequence). The chain's CDR3 is CATSRVRPQESPLHF. CDR3 in DNA: TGTGCCACCAGCAGAGTTCGCCCGCAGGAATCACCCCTCCACTTT.

This rearrangement joins TRBV14 to TRBJ2-3; tentative D call: TRBD2 (6 bases). CDR1 and CDR2 (germline): SGHDN, FVKESK. This CDR3 is 14 amino acids long. V dropped 3 bases and J dropped 2 bases, with 9 bases sitting between them. CDR3 sequence: CASSQGLFTDTQYF. The CDR3 DNA follows: TGTGCCAGCAGCCAGGGACTGTTCACAGATACGCAGTATTTT.

The chain carries TRBV28 and TRBJ1-5, with TRBD1 matching over 10 bases. The CDR3 is 16 amino acids. Germline V gene data show CDR1 as MDHEN and CDR2 as SYDVKM. J was trimmed by 1 base and V by 5 bases; bases with no gene match: 5. The CDR3 DNA sequence: TGTGCCAGCAGTATCGACAGGGGGCGCAGCAATCAGCCCCAGCATTTT. This gives the protein CASSIDRGRSNQPQHF.

The V call is TRBV7-9, the J call TRBJ1-2, with TRBD1 as a possible D gene (6 bases). The length of the CDR3 is 15 residues. Germline V CDR1 and CDR2: SEHNR, FQNEAQ (reference sequence). Trimming removed 5 bases at V and 2 bases at J, with 15 bases between. The CDR3 is CASSLGAGGNYGYTF. DNA for the CDR3: TGTGCCAGCAGCCTCGGTGCGGGGGGCAACTATGGCTACACCTTC.

The chain is built from TRBV27 and TRBJ2-7, with 10 nucleotides matching TRBD2. This CDR3 is 15 amino acids long. The trim removed 1 base at V and 7 bases at J, leaving 7 bases unmatched. Germline lookup yields CDR1 MNHEY and CDR2 SMNVEV (reference sequence). The CDR3 DNA reads as TGTGCCAGCAGTTTATGGGCTAGCGGGAGCCAAGAGCAGTACTTC. Protein sequence: CASSLWASGSQEQYF.

V and J are TRBV7-9 and TRBJ1-4; 7 nucleotides agree with TRBD1. J was trimmed by 8 bases and V by 1 base; bases with no gene match: 7. The germline CDR1 and CDR2 sequences are SEHNR and FQNEAQ (reference sequence). This CDR3 spans 15 amino acids. The CDR3 bases are TGTGCCAGCAGCTTAGGACAGGGAGGAGGAGAAAAACTGTTTTTT. The encoded protein is CASSLGQGGGEKLFF.